Below, one T cell receptor (beta chain) is given with its context. Its specificity is unknown. Memory CD4+ cells were the fraction left after CD45RA+ naive selection. CDR1 is ENHRY, CDR2 SYGVKD, per germline. The CDR3 extends over 12 amino acids. Trimming took off 6 bases at V and 5 bases at J, with 10 bases between the two ends. The method was immunoSEQ multiplex PCR; TCRdb's version includes in-frame clones alone and lacks a portion of them. The sample contains 2 million or so clones, around 95% of which appear only once. This specimen belongs to a study of shared clonotypes between healthy human individuals. Looking at the study overall: CD4 naive and memory got three plates each, CD8 naive two, CD8 memory one.

Points from the study as a whole: Among donors, the sharing of clonotypes was expected to be influenced by sequencing depth. Clonotypes not shared had lower generation probabilities than those common to all four donors.

Sequenced input: naive CD4+ T cells sorted from blood. Described subset: CD45RA+ positively selected. The chain couples TRBV10-3 to TRBJ1-1; a possible D gene is TRBD1 (5 bases). The clonotype comes from a man in his late teens or twenties in good health. The CDR3 DNA reads TGTGCCATCAGCCCCGGGGGTACTGAAGCTTTCTTT. Its protein product is CAISPGGTEAFF.